This T cell receptor beta chain was identified in a study of Ad26.COV2.S vaccination and SARS-CoV-2 variants. Treatment here: roughly 20 received Ad26.COV2.S at low or high dose, single or two shots; about 5 received placebo; per-sample allocation not given. Specimen acquisition occurred on day 63 following the initial vaccine or placebo injection. The germline V gene encodes CDR1 LNHNV and CDR2 YYDKDF (reference sequence). Trimming took 0 bases from V and 9 from J; bases not matched to a gene: 6. This CDR3 has 16 amino acids. TCRdb's table, derived via immunoSEQ multiplex PCR, lists solely in-frame clones and lacks some. The table includes hundreds of thousands of clones, 80% to 90% detected once.

The genes are TRBV15 and TRBJ1-4; TRBD1 matches 11 bases. The source of this sequence is a person between 18 and 65 years old who received the Ad26.COV2.S COVID-19 vaccine or a placebo. The starting material was peripheral blood, obtained in a trial of Ad26.COV2.S vaccine versus placebo. This CDR3 reads CATSREGQGAVKKLFF. The CDR3, as DNA: TGTGCCACCAGCAGAGAAGGACAGGGGGCCGTGAAAAAACTGTTTTTT.